What follows are 13 T cell receptor beta chains derived from one specimen sequenced in a study of blood T cell repertoires in COVID-19. Profiled with immunoSEQ multiplex PCR; TCRdb holds only in-frame clones, not every one. The data contain just over 250,000 clones, around nine tenths of them seen just once; the ten biggest clones take up about 9.2%. The sequenced sample consisted of peripheral blood. Receptors were obtained from a man aged 40-49 years who had recovered from COVID-19.

This chain joins TRBV7-9 and TRBJ2-6, with 8 bases identical to TRBD2. V shed 5 bases and J 3 bases; nucleotides not matched to a gene: 6. Germline CDR1 reads SEHNR; CDR2 reads FQNEAQ (reference sequence). This CDR3 contains 16 residues. CDR3 bases: TGTGCCAGCAGCAGGAGCGGGAGAGGTGGGGCCAACGTCCTGACTTTC. Residues: CASSRSGRGGANVLTF.

The chain combines TRBV19 with TRBJ2-7; 7 bases line up with TRBD1. This CDR3 comprises 14 residues. Per the germline V gene, CDR1 is LNHDA and CDR2 is SQIVND (reference sequence). CDR3 region: CEILERQGSYEQYF. CDR3 in DNA: TGTGAAATTTTAGAGCGACAGGGTTCCTACGAGCAGTACTTC.

This chain connects TRBV4-1 to TRBJ2-1; D remains ambiguous. The germline gives CDR1 MGHRA, CDR2 YSYEKL. V gave up 1 base and J gave up 10 bases, with 14 bases separating them. CDR3 length equals 14 residues. The CDR3 DNA sequence: TGCGCCAGCAGCCAAGGTCCGTCGGAGCGCGAGCAGTTCTTC. Amino acids: CASSQGPSEREQFF.

The chain joins TRBV7-9 to TRBJ2-3, with a weak D call TRBD2 (6 bases). V was shortened by 5 bases and J by 6 bases, with 21 bases between the two germline ends. The length of the CDR3 is 16 residues. Germline V gives CDR1 SEHNR, CDR2 FQNEAQ (reference sequence). In DNA form, the CDR3 reads TGTGCCAGCAGCGGGGGGAGCCCTCAGGGTTCCGATACGCAGTATTTT. It specifies CASSGGSPQGSDTQYF.

The chain links TRBV27 to TRBJ1-1; no definite D call. Germline loops: CDR1 MNHEY, CDR2 SMNVEV (reference sequence). CDR3 length equals 13 residues. V was clipped by 8 bases and J by 4 bases, with 14 bases between them. CDR3 in DNA: TGTGCCAGCGCCATAACGATGGCCACTGAAGCTTTCTTT. This translates into CASAITMATEAFF.

The V call is TRBV12-3 or TRBV12-4, the J call TRBJ2-7; 8 nucleotides line up with TRBD1. V was clipped by 6 bases and J by 7 bases; unmatched bases: 5. The CDR3 loop spans 12 amino acids. The CDR3 DNA is TGTGCCAGCAGGACAGGGGAGAGGGAGCAGTACTTC. Protein: CASRTGEREQYF.

The chain employs TRBV12-5 and TRBJ2-2; 8 bases match TRBD1. Germline V CDR1 and CDR2: LGHNT, FRNRAP. This CDR3 comprises 15 residues. Trimming at V came to 3 bases and at J to 7 bases, leaving 7 bases not matched to a gene. The CDR3 nucleotides read TGTGCTAGTGGTTTATCCCAGGGGGCGAACGGGGAGCTGTTTTTT. Translating it yields CASGLSQGANGELFF.

The J gene is TRBJ2-5, the V gene TRBV4-1; 14 bases map to TRBD2. CDR3 length: 17 residues. The V segment lost 1 base and the J segment 5 bases; nucleotides outside the gene matches: 6. From germline, CDR1 is MGHRA and CDR2 YSYEKL. CDR3 in amino acids: CASSQVARLAGGETQYF. CDR3 bases: TGCGCCAGCAGCCAAGTGGCCAGACTAGCGGGAGGGGAGACCCAGTACTTC.

The CDR3 bases are TGTGCCAGCAGTCCGCGGCGGTTTTTGCGGGACAGGGAAGGCGATACGCAGTATTTT. Its protein product is CASSPRRFLRDREGDTQYF. The chain links TRBV6-6 to TRBJ2-3; TRBD1 matches 9 bases. J lost 6 bases, V lost 5 bases, and 21 bases had no gene match. The CDR3 totals 19 residues. The germline gives CDR1 MNHNY, CDR2 SVGAGI (reference sequence).

The CDR3 nucleotides are TGCAGCGTTGGAGTAGGGGGAATGAACACTGAAGCTTTCTTT. Its protein product is CSVGVGGMNTEAFF. The chain links TRBV29-1 to TRBJ1-1, with D tentatively TRBD1 (6 bases). The CDR3 spans 14 residues. Germline V gene data show CDR1 as SQVTM and CDR2 as ANQGSEA. V lost 4 bases and J 0 bases, leaving 12 bases between the germline ends.

This chain connects TRBV5-4 to TRBJ2-1, with a possible D match to TRBD2 (5 bases). The CDR3 consists of 15 residues. Looked up from germline, CDR1 is SGHNT and CDR2 is YYREEE (reference sequence). Trimming shortened V by 1 base and J by 7 bases, and 15 bases separated the two germline ends. Written as DNA, the CDR3 is TGTGCCAGCAGCTTGTCAAGCGGTTCGTGGAATGAGCAGTTCTTC. Amino acid sequence: CASSLSSGSWNEQFF.

The chain is built from TRBV7-9 and TRBJ1-5; weak D call: TRBD1 (6 bases). The CDR3 loop spans 17 amino acids. V was shortened by 1 base and J by 0 bases, with 13 bases between the two germline ends. CDR1 is SEHNR, CDR2 FQNEAQ, per germline (reference sequence). The CDR3 sequence is CASSLGDKKYSNQPQHF. In DNA, the CDR3 is TGTGCCAGCAGCTTAGGGGACAAGAAATATAGCAATCAGCCCCAGCATTTT.

V and J are TRBV9 and TRBJ2-3; weak D call: TRBD2 (6 bases). The CDR3 spans 14 residues. Per germline, CDR1 SGDLS and CDR2 YYNGEE. With 2 bases removed from V and 4 bases from J, the gap between germline ends came to 11 bases. The CDR3 DNA follows: TGTGCCAGCAGCGTTTACGGGGGTTCAGATACGCAGTATTTT. It translates to CASSVYGGSDTQYF.